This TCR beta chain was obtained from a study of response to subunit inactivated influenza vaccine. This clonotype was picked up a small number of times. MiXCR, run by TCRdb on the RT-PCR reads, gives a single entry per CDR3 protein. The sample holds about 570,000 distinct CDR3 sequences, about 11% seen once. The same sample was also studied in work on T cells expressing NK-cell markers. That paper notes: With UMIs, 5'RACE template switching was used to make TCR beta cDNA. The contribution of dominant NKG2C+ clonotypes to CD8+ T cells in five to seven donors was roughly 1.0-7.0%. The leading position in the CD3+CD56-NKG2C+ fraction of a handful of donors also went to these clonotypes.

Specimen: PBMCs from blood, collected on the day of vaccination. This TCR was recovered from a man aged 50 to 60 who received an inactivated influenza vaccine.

The CDR3 DNA reads TGCAGTGCTACCGGGACAGGGTCATGGGAGCAGTACTTC. This codes for CSATGTGSWEQYF. This chain uses TRBV20-1 with TRBJ2-7; 9 nucleotides match TRBD1. This CDR3 comprises 13 residues. Germline CDR1 reads DFQATT; CDR2 reads SNEGSKA (reference sequence). Germline trimming cut 4 bases from V and 7 bases from J; bases unmatched to any gene: 8.